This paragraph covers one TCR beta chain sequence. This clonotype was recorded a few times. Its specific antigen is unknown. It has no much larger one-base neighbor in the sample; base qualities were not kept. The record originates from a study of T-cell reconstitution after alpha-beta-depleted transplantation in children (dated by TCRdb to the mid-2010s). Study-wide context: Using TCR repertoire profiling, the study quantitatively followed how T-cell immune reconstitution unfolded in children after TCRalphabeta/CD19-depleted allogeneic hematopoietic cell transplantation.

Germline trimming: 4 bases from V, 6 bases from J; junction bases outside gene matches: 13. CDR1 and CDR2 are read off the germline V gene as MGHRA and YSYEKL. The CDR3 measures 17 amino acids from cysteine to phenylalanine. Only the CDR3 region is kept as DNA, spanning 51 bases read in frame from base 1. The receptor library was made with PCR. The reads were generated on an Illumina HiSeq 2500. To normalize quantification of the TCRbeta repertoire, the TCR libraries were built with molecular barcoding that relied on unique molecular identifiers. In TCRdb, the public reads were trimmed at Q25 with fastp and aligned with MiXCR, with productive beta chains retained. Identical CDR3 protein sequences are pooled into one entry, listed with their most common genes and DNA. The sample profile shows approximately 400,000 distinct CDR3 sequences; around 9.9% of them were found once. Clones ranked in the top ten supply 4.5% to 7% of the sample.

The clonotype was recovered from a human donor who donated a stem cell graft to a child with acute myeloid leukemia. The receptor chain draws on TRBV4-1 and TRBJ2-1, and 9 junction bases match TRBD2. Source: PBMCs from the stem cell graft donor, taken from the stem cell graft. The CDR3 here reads CASSRELGREGRNEQFF. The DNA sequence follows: TGCGCCAGCAGCCGGGAACTCGGGCGGGAGGGCCGCAATGAGCAGTTCTTC.